This paragraph reports one T cell receptor (beta chain). This clone was picked up many times. Its antigen remains undetermined. No base quality information exists; no much larger clone differs at one position. This entry belongs to a study of T cells after posttransplantation cyclophosphamide (dated by TCRdb to about 2016). Background for the entire study: Using TRB sequencing, the study followed how the T cell repertoire reconstituted after myeloablative bone marrow transplantation in which posttransplantation cyclophosphamide served as GVHD prophylaxis. Up to 3 additional blood samples from 2 to 5.2 years after transplant were also TRB-sequenced in 3 patients, as was pretransplant blood from a handful of patients. Public TRB sequences were searched against a database of over 3,000 sequences associated with responses to pathogens, tumor antigens, self-antigens and alloantigens. Blood from every one of the 30 to 35 PTCy patients who had 1-year posttransplant specimens underwent TRB sequencing. Antigen receptor sequencing covered samples from roughly 40 PTCy-treated patients and 16 of their related bone marrow donors. Because TRA and TRB clonality were tightly correlated in nine or ten samples, subsequent TCR analyses were focused on TRB only.

Germline trimming amounts to 5 bases on V and 8 bases on J, with 14 as the count of junction bases outside the gene matches. Including the terminal cysteine and phenylalanine, the CDR3 comprises 15 residues. Just CDR3 DNA is preserved here, 45 bases in frame from base 1. Sequences PRHDT (CDR1) and FYEKMQ (CDR2) are obtained from the germline V gene (reference sequence). Genomic DNA was used for TRB sequencing, which was performed with the immunoSEQ assay at survey resolution or with the hsTCRB kit. The study's own analysis went as follows. Initial read processing used immunoSEQ software, and repertoire analyses used the LymphoSeq R package. For each TRB dataset, clonality was calculated as 1 minus normalized Shannon entropy, and the Gini coefficient was computed as well. Phenotypes of unsorted samples were inferred by mapping TRB sequences from sorted subsets of the recipient or donor onto unsorted samples of the same recipient. The table comes from immuneACCESS by way of TCRdb, which keeps in-frame sequences with V and J called. Part of the clones is missing from these tables; in studies checked, under half for an unresolved V gene and the rest for unknown reasons. The V and J calls and clone size come from that table; D and trimming were worked out from the DNA. This sample includes 20,000 to 30,000 clones, and none of them was observed just once. Of the sample, over 1.3% falls within the top ten clones.

Peripheral blood samples were provided by related bone marrow donors on the day of marrow donation. Mononuclear cells from peripheral blood and bone marrow were separated by Ficoll-Hypaque density centrifugation and then cryopreserved. The study at large found these results: At 1-2 months, donor-recipient similarity was low but rose over the first year, and the later blood repertoires were often dominated by donor CD8+ memory clones. The TRB repertoires of T cells infiltrating skin or the GI tract showed only limited overlap with the TRB repertoires found in blood. Across approximately 45 patients, recipient CMV seropositivity and CMV reactivation were highly associated with TRB clonality; PTCy diversity was similar to CNI/methotrexate controls.

The sequence links TRBV13 to TRBJ1-2, with 7 bases in between that match TRBD1. This sequence was found in a man aged 50 or older in good health, CMV-negative, and a related stem cell transplant donor. The specimen was PBMCs. The CDR3 has the sequence CASSVVLGGVRGYTF. The DNA sequence follows: TGTGCCAGCAGCGTCGTGTTAGGGGGCGTTAGAGGCTACACCTTC.